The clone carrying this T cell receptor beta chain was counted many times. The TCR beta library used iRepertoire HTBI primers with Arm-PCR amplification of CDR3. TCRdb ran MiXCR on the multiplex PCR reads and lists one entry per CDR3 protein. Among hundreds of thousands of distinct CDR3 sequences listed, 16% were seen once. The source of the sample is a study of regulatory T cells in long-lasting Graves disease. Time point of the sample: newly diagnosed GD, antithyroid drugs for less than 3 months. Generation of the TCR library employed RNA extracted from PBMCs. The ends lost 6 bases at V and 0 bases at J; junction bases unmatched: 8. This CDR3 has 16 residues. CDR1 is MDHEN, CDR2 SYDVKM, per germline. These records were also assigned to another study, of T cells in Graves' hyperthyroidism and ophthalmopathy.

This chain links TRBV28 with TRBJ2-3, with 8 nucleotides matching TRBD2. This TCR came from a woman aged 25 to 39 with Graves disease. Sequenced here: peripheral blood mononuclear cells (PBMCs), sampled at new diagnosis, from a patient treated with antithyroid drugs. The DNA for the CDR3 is TGTGCCAGCAGAAGCGGGACTAGAGCTAGCACAGATACGCAGTATTTT. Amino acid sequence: CASRSGTRASTDTQYF.